These 3 T cell receptor beta chains share one sample of origin, sequenced in a study of blood T cell repertoires in COVID-19. The method was immunoSEQ multiplex PCR; TCRdb's version includes in-frame clones alone and lacks a portion of them. The sample holds over 100,000 clones, over 65% seen once. Material: peripheral blood. Source of these receptors: a woman in her sixties or seventies with acute or convalescent COVID-19.

This chain uses TRBV7-8 with TRBJ2-2; D unclear. The germline V and J ends were trimmed by 1 base and 9 bases, with 9 bases remaining between them. The germline CDR1 and CDR2 sequences are SGHVS and FQNEAQ. This CDR3 has 13 amino acids. This CDR3 reads CASSLGWARELFF. In DNA form, the CDR3 reads TGTGCCAGCAGCTTAGGTTGGGCACGGGAGCTGTTTTTT.

This rearrangement joins TRBV7-9 to TRBJ1-2; TRBD1 is a possible D gene (6 bases). This CDR3 spans 16 amino acids. Trimming removed 0 bases from V and 3 bases from J, with 14 bases in between. Germline assignment: CDR1 SEHNR and CDR2 FQNEAQ (reference sequence). CDR3 coding DNA: TGTGCCAGCAGCTTAGCGGGGGGGGCTAAGGACTATGGCTACACCTTC. Translation gives CASSLAGGAKDYGYTF.

The gene calls are TRBV4-3 and TRBJ1-6, with D maybe TRBD1 (5 bases). The CDR3 sequence is 15 residues long. Looked up from germline, CDR1 is LGHNA and CDR2 is YSLEER. V lost 1 base, J lost 4 bases, and 8 bases lay in between. This CDR3 is CASSQARGYNSPLHF. The CDR3 DNA sequence: TGCGCCAGCAGCCAAGCTAGGGGATATAATTCACCCCTCCACTTT.